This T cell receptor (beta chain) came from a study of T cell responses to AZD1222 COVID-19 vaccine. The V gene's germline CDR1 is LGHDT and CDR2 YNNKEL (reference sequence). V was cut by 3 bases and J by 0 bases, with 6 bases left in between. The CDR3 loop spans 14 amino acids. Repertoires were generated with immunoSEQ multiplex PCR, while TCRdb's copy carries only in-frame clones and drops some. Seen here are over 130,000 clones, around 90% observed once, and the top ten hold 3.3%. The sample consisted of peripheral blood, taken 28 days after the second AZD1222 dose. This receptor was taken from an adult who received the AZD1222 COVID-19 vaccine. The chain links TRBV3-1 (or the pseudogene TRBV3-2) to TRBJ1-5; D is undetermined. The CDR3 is CASSQEHSNQPQHF. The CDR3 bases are TGTGCCAGCAGCCAGGAACATAGCAATCAGCCCCAGCATTTT.